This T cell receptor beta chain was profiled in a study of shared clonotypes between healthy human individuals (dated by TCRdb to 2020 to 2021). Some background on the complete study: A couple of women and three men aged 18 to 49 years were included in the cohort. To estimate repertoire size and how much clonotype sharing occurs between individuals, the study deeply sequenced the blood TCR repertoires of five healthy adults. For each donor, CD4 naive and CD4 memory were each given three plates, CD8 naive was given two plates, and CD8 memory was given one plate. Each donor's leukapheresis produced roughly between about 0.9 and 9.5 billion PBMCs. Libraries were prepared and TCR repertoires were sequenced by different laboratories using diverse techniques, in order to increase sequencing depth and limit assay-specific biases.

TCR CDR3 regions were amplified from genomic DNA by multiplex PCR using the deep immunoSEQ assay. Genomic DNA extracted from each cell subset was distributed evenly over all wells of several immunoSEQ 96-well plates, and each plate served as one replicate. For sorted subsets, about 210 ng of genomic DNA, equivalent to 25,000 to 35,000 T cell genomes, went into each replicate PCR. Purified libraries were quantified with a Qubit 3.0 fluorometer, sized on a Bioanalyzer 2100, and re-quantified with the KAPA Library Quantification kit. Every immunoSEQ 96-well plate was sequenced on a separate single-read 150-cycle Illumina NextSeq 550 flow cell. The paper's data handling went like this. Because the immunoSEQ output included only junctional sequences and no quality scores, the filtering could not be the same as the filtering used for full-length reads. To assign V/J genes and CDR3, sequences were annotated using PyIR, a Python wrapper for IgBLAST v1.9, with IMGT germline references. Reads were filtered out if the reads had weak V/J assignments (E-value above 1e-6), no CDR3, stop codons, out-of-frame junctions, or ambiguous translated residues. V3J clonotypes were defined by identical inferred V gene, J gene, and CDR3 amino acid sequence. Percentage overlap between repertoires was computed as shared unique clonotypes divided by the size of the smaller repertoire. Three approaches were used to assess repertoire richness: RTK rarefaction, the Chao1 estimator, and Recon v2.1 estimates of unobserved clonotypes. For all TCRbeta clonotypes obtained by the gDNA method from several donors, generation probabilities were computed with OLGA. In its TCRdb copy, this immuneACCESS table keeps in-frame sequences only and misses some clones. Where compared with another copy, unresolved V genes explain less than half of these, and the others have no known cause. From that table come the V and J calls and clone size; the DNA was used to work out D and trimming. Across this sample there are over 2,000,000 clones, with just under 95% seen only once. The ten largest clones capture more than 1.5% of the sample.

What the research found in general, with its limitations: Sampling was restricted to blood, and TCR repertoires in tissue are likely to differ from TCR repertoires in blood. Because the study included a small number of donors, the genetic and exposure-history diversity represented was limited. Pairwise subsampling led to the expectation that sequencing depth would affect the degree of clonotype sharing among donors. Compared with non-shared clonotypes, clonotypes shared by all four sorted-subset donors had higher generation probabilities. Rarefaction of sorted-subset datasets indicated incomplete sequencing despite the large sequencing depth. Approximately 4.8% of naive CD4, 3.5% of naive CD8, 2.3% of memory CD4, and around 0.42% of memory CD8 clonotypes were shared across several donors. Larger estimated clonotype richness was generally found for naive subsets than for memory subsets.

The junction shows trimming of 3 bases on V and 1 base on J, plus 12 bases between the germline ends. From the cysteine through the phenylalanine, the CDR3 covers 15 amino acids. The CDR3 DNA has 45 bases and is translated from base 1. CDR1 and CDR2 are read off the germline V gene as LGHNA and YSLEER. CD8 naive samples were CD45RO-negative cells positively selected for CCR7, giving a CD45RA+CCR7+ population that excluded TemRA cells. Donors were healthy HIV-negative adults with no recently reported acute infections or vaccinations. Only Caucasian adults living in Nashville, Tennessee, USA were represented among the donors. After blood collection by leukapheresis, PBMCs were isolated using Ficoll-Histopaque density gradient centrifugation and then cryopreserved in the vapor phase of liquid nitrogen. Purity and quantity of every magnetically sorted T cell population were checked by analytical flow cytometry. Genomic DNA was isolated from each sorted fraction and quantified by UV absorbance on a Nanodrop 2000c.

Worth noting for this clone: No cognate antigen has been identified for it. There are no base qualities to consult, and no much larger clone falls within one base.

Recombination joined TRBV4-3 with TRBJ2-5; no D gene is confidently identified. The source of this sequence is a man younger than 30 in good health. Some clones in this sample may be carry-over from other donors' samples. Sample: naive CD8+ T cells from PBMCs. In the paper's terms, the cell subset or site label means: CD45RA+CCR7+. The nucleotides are TGCGCCAGCAGCCACTCGACACGACCCCAAGAGACCCAGTACTTC. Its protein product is CASSHSTRPQETQYF.